This T cell receptor beta chain came from a study of Graves' ophthalmopathy and Graves' hyperthyroidism. Study background: Over 18 months of follow-up, stable hyperthyroidism required that no ophthalmopathy appear. Regarding the study as a whole: Blood was where most expanded thyroid clonotypes above 0.001 frequency also turned up.

From germline, CDR1 is MNHNS and CDR2 SASEGT. The V and J ends lost 8 bases and 5 bases, in that order; junction bases with no gene match: 8. This CDR3 spans 13 amino acids. It was on clinical symptoms, serum thyroxine, TRAb, thyroid ultrasound and orbital computed tomography that diagnosis relied. For this clonotype: What it binds is not known.

RNA transcripts served as template for amplifying TCR beta CDR3 sequences. HTBI primers primed a first-round RT-PCR, and a second-round multiplex PCR followed. Using its own MiXCR run on the multiplex PCR reads, TCRdb lists one record per CDR3 protein. Among 1 million to 1.3 million distinct CDR3 sequences listed, roughly 35% were seen once. The receptor comes from an adult man with Graves' hyperthyroidism. This chain uses TRBV6-1 with TRBJ1-1; the match to TRBD1 covers 7 bases. The sequenced sample was peripheral blood or thyroid tissue (not recorded which). This CDR3 is CASCAGGITEAFF. The CDR3 nucleotides read TGTGCCAGCTGTGCAGGGGGTATAACTGAAGCTTTCTTT.